The TCR beta chain under discussion was sequenced for a study of blood T cell repertoires in COVID-19. As processed by the authors: Nucleated cell counts were estimated from reference gene primer amplification. Here immunoSEQ multiplex PCR was the method, and the copy in TCRdb shows in-frame clones only, minus some. The DNA was the basis for D and trimming; V, J and clone size are from that table. Among tens of thousands of clones listed, around nine tenths were seen once. In germline, CDR1 is LGHNA, CDR2 YNFKEQ. The CDR3 has 15 amino acids. V shed 4 bases, J shed 5 bases, and the junction held 5 bases outside the gene matches.

The clonotype originates from a woman between 65 and 79 years old with active COVID-19. The V and J genes are TRBV4-2 and TRBJ2-2; 9 positions match TRBD2. Input material: peripheral blood. The CDR3, as DNA: TGTGCCAGCAGCCTCGGACTAGCGAGGACCGGGGAGCTGTTTTTT. It translates to CASSLGLARTGELFF.